Detailed here is one T cell receptor (beta chain). This clone may be a read error of a much larger clone one base away. With 7 bases clipped from V and 2 bases from J, the junction kept 17 bases outside the gene matches. This CDR3 is built from 18 residues. Germline-derived CDR1 and CDR2 are ENHRY and SYGVKD. RNA transcripts yielded amplified TCR beta CDR3 regions. An initial round of RT-PCR targeting the TCR CDR3 relied on the HTBI primer set. MiXCR was run by TCRdb on the multiplex PCR reads, yielding one entry per CDR3 protein. The sample contains 450,000 to 600,000 distinct CDR3 sequences, 12% to 15% of which appear only once. This specimen belongs to a study of T cells in Graves' hyperthyroidism and ophthalmopathy.

What was sequenced was blood. The chain joins TRBV10-3 to TRBJ2-7, with 10 bases aligning to TRBD1. The sequence derives from a middle-aged woman with Graves' hyperthyroidism. CDR3 loop: CAITDSTGGILHPYEQYF. DNA of the CDR3: TGTGCCATCACCGACTCGACAGGGGGCATATTACATCCCTACGAGCAGTACTTC.